These 19 T cell receptor beta chains were all obtained from the same sample, sequenced in a study of T cell responses to AZD1222 COVID-19 vaccine (TCRdb year 2021). Library construction relied on the immunoSEQ multiplex PCR assay. Drawn from immuneACCESS, this table holds only the in-frame rearrangements with V and J called that TCRdb kept. Clones are partly lost; checked studies trace under half to an unresolved V gene and leave the rest unexplained. This sample holds around 140,000 clones; roughly nine tenths were observed only once. 1.5% to 2% of the sample belongs to the ten largest clones. The time point label of this sample denotes: baseline before first vaccination. This specimen was peripheral blood, taken on day 0 of AZD1222 vaccination. The receptors stem from an adult in good health.

This rearrangement joins TRBV27 to TRBJ2-3; 13 nucleotides align to TRBD2. Germline CDR1 reads MNHEY; CDR2 reads SMNVEV (reference sequence). The junction had 10 bases not matched to a gene; V was cut back by 4 bases and J by 3 bases. The CDR3 runs 18 residues. CDR3: CASSSRTSGGQTTDTQYF. CDR3 sequence (DNA): TGTGCCAGCAGTTCCCGGACTAGCGGGGGCCAGACAACAGATACGCAGTATTTT.

The chain combines TRBV7-9 with TRBJ2-7; D tentatively fits TRBD1 or TRBD2 (5 bases each). The germline CDR1 and CDR2 sequences are SEHNR and FQNEAQ (reference sequence). Trimming left V 5 bases short and J 5 bases short, with 19 bases between. The CDR3 covers 15 residues. The DNA of the CDR3 is TGTGCCAGCAGCCCTTTTGGGGGAGCTCCCCACGAGCAGTACTTC. It yields the protein CASSPFGGAPHEQYF.

This clone was seen just once. The chain recombines TRBV4-1 with TRBJ2-1, with 10 bases matching TRBD2. V was pared by 8 bases and J by 8 bases, with 12 bases of the junction left unmatched. This CDR3 has 15 amino acids. Germline V gene sequence: CDR1 MGHRA, CDR2 YSYEKL. CDR3 in amino acids: CASADPSGRGHEQFF. The CDR3 DNA follows: TGCGCCAGCGCCGACCCGAGCGGGAGGGGCCATGAGCAGTTCTTC.

V gene TRBV19 combines with J gene TRBJ2-7, with 8 bases aligning to TRBD2. V was pared by 4 bases and J by 5 bases, with 7 bases of the junction left unmatched. Germline V gene lookup returns CDR1 LNHDA and CDR2 SQIVND (reference sequence). The CDR3 contains 14 residues. The CDR3 region has the DNA TGTGCCAGTAGTAATTTAGCGGGGTTTAACGAGCAGTACTTC. Translated: CASSNLAGFNEQYF.

The chain uses TRBV5-5 and TRBJ1-2; no definite D call. Trimming stripped 1 base from V and 0 bases from J, with 7 bases between. The CDR3 contains 14 residues. Germline assignment: CDR1 SGHKS and CDR2 YYEKEE (reference sequence). For the CDR3, the DNA is TGTGCCAGCAGCTTGCTTAACCCTAACTATGGCTACACCTTC. Translated, it gives CASSLLNPNYGYTF.

This chain joins TRBV10-3 and TRBJ2-3; possibly TRBD1 or TRBD2 for D (5 bases each). Trimming took off 1 base at V and 9 bases at J, with 11 bases between the two ends. CDR3 length equals 13 residues. In germline, CDR1 is ENHRY, CDR2 SYGVKD. CDR3 in DNA: TGTGCCATCAGTGAGTTTGAGGGGCAGACGCAGTATTTT. This codes for CAISEFEGQTQYF.

This sequence joins TRBV11-3 and TRBJ2-3, with D possibly being TRBD1 (5 bases). The CDR3 contains 13 residues. Trimming took 5 bases from V and 1 from J, leaving 7 bases between them. Per the germline V gene, CDR1 is SGHNT and CDR2 is YENEEA. CDR3 region: CASSRGGTDTQYF. DNA for the CDR3: TGTGCCAGCAGCAGGGGTGGCACAGATACGCAGTATTTT. Using reference TRBV11-3 and TRBJ2-3 for the parts outside the CDR3, the full variable domain is EAGVVQSPRYKIIEKKQPVAFWCNPISGHNTLYWYLQNLGQGPELLIRYENEEAVDDSQLPKDRFSAERLKGVDSTLKIQPAELGDSAVYLCASSRGGTDTQYFGPGTRLTVL.

This chain uses TRBV7-9 with TRBJ1-2; 8 bases map to TRBD1. Germline V gene data show CDR1 as SEHNR and CDR2 as FQNEAQ (reference sequence). With 4 bases clipped from V and 1 base from J, the junction kept 5 bases outside the gene matches. CDR3 length: 15 residues. This CDR3 is CASSSRQGFNYGYTF. The CDR3 DNA sequence: TGTGCCAGCAGCTCGAGACAGGGGTTTAACTATGGCTACACCTTC.

In DNA, the CDR3 is TGCGCCAGCAGCCTTACAGGGGGCGGCTATGGCTACACCTTC. Translation gives CASSLTGGGYGYTF. V and J are TRBV5-1 and TRBJ1-2; 9 bases are shared with TRBD1. CDR1 and CDR2 (germline): SGHRS, YFSETQ. The CDR3 loop spans 14 amino acids. V gave up 4 bases and J gave up 4 bases; unmatched junction bases: 5.

The rearrangement links TRBV6-6 to TRBJ1-2, with 8 bases fitting TRBD1. J gave up 12 bases and V 5 bases, and 11 bases lay outside the gene matches. CDR1 and CDR2 (germline): MNHNY, SVGAGI (reference sequence). The CDR3 contains 13 residues. The CDR3 coding sequence is TGTGCCAGCAGTAACCGGGACAGGTTTACTAACACCTTC. This translates into CASSNRDRFTNTF.

This clone has just one count. The chain links TRBV9 to TRBJ1-1; D is perhaps TRBD1 (5 bases). V lost 8 bases and J 3 bases, leaving 17 bases between the germline ends. Germline-derived CDR1 and CDR2 are SGDLS and YYNGEE. This CDR3 region has 14 residues. CDR3: CASGSPQGDTEAFF. In DNA form, the CDR3 reads TGTGCCAGTGGCTCCCCCCAAGGGGACACTGAAGCTTTCTTT.

This chain uses TRBV19 with TRBJ1-2, with 8 bases lining up with TRBD1. Germline CDR1 reads LNHDA; CDR2 reads SQIVND (reference sequence). The V and J ends lost 5 bases and 6 bases, in that order; junction bases with no gene match: 8. The CDR3 has 14 residues. CDR3 nucleotides: TGTGCCAGTAGTTCGACAGGGGAAAGGCATGGCTACACCTTC. Translation: CASSSTGERHGYTF. The full variable domain, its missing parts supplied by reference TRBV19 and TRBJ1-2, is DGGITQSPKYLFRKEGQNVTLSCEQNLNHDAMYWYRQDPGQGLRLIYYSQIVNDFQKGDIAEGYSVSREKKESFPLTVTSAQKNPTAFYLCASSSTGERHGYTFGSGTRLTVV.

This chain links TRBV10-1 with TRBJ2-3; no reliable D call. V was pared by 0 bases and J by 2 bases, with 15 bases between. The CDR3 is 17 residues long. From germline, CDR1 is WNHNN and CDR2 SYGVQD (reference sequence). CDR3 protein: CASSESSTGRITDTQYF. DNA of the CDR3: TGCGCCAGCAGTGAGTCCTCCACCGGACGTATCACAGATACGCAGTATTTT.

The CDR3 region is CASSKNRGQGTEAFF. The CDR3 DNA follows: TGTGCCAGCAGTAAAAACAGGGGGCAGGGAACTGAAGCTTTCTTT. This chain links TRBV6-5 with TRBJ1-1; 9 positions match TRBD1. CDR1 is MNHEY and CDR2 is SVGAGI in the germline V gene. V was pared by 5 bases and J by 5 bases, with 9 bases of the junction left unmatched. CDR3 size: 15 residues.

In its sample, this clone was seen a few times. The V gene is TRBV5-1, the J gene TRBJ1-2; 11 bases line up with TRBD1. The CDR3 is 15 residues long. Germline V gives CDR1 SGHRS, CDR2 YFSETQ. V was pared by 3 bases and J by 4 bases, with 5 bases of the junction left unmatched. CDR3 region: CASSSGDRGTYGYTF. CDR3 sequence (DNA): TGCGCCAGCAGCTCTGGGGACAGGGGGACCTATGGCTACACCTTC.

V gene TRBV18 combines with J gene TRBJ2-7, with 8 bases fitting TRBD1. Germline V gives CDR1 KGHSH, CDR2 LQKENI. Trimming took 3 bases from V and 2 from J; bases not matched to a gene: 6. This CDR3 region has 15 residues. This chain's CDR3 is CASSPLGQETYEQYF. The DNA for the CDR3 is TGTGCCAGCTCACCCTTGGGACAGGAGACCTACGAGCAGTACTTC. Together with reference TRBV18 and TRBJ2-7, the CDR3 gives the full variable domain: NAGVMQNPRHLVRRRGQEARLRCSPMKGHSHVYWYRQLPEEGLKFMVYLQKENIIDESGMPKERFSAEFPKEGPSILRIQQVVRGDSAAYFCASSPLGQETYEQYFGPGTRLTVT.

V usage is TRBV5-1 and J usage is TRBJ1-2; no firm D call. Germline V lookup: CDR1 SGHRS, CDR2 YFSETQ. This CDR3 has 12 residues. V was trimmed by 3 bases and J by 8 bases, leaving 11 bases between them. CDR3 in DNA: TGCGCCAGCAGCTACACCGACGGCGGCTACACCTTC. Its translation is CASSYTDGGYTF. Filled out from reference TRBV5-1 and TRBJ1-2, the complete variable domain reads KAGVTQTPRYLIKTRGQQVTLSCSPISGHRSVSWYQQTPGQGLQFLFEYFSETQRNKGNFPGRFSGRQFSNSRSEMNVSTLELGDSALYLCASSYTDGGYTFGSGTRLTVV.

V gene TRBV6-1 combines with J gene TRBJ2-2; D is undetermined. Germline lookup yields CDR1 MNHNS and CDR2 SASEGT. This CDR3 has 16 residues. The V end was cut by 0 bases, the J end by 4 bases, with 12 bases between. The CDR3: CASSEASRRPTGELFF. CDR3 nucleotides: TGTGCCAGCAGTGAAGCGTCGCGACGGCCCACCGGGGAGCTGTTTTTT.

The chain recombines TRBV2 with TRBJ1-2; 9 bases agree with TRBD1. There are 13 residues in the CDR3. The ends lost 6 bases at V and 6 bases at J; junction bases unmatched: 5. Per germline, CDR1 SNHLY and CDR2 FYNNEI. The CDR3 spells CASRLQGADGYTF. The CDR3 coding sequence is TGTGCCAGCAGGCTACAGGGGGCCGATGGCTACACCTTC.